This T cell receptor beta chain is from a study of T cell changes during pregnancy in multiple sclerosis. Assay: immunoSEQ multiplex PCR; the TCRdb copy retains only in-frame clones and omits some. The data contain about 88,000 clones, 80% to 95% of them singletons. The CDR3 is 13 amino acids. V dropped 4 bases and J dropped 8; count of bases not matched to a gene: 5. The V gene's germline CDR1 is SQVTM and CDR2 ANQGSEA. This sequence joins TRBV29-1 and TRBJ2-1; 10 positions agree with TRBD1. The material was peripheral blood, obtained in the first trimester of pregnancy. This TCR derives from a female donor with multiple sclerosis, enrolled in a pregnancy study. CDR3 region: CSVAGQGYDEQFF. CDR3 nucleotides: TGCAGCGTTGCGGGACAGGGGTATGATGAGCAGTTCTTC.